This entry lists 30 T cell receptor beta chains sequenced from one sample in a study of preoperative IRX-2 immunotherapy in early breast cancer (dated by TCRdb to between 2018 and 2021). The intended sense of this specimen's treatment or condition label: preoperative locoregional IRX-2 cytokine immunotherapy. Library method: the immunoSEQ multiplex PCR assay. TCRdb mirrors the immuneACCESS table, restricted to in-frame sequences. Some clones are absent from its copies; in checked studies, under half trace to an unresolved V gene, and the reason for the others is unknown. A total of 35,000 to 40,000 clones appear in this sample, roughly 82% of them only once. The ten biggest clones cover nearly 1.5% of the sample. Here the sequenced sample was lymph node tissue, taken after IRX-2 immunotherapy. The receptors stem from a human donor with breast cancer.

The chain employs TRBV10-3 and TRBJ1-2; possibly TRBD1 for D (5 bases). The CDR3 is made up of 15 amino acids. The germline CDR1 and CDR2 sequences are ENHRY and SYGVKD. V was pared by 2 bases and J by 4 bases, with 14 bases between. In nucleotides, the CDR3 is TGTGCCATCAGTGAGCGCGGGGGATCCGGCTATGGCTACACCTTC. Protein: CAISERGGSGYGYTF.

The rearrangement links TRBV6-8 to TRBJ1-3; 9 bases are a match to TRBD1. Germline V gene data show CDR1 as MNHGY and CDR2 as SAAAGT. The CDR3 runs 15 residues. V lost 6 bases to trimming and J lost 4 bases; unmatched junction nucleotides: 7. CDR3 coding DNA: TGTGCCAGCAGGAGGGACAGGGTTTCAGGAAACACCATATATTTT. Encoded protein: CASRRDRVSGNTIYF.

V and J are TRBV11-3 and TRBJ1-4, with 9 bases that match TRBD1. CDR1 and CDR2 from the germline V gene are SGHNT and YENEEA. This CDR3 spans 16 amino acids. V lost 3 bases to trimming and J lost 10 bases; unmatched junction nucleotides: 12. CDR3 protein: CASSFLTQGAQGKLFF. CDR3 DNA: TGTGCCAGCAGCTTCCTAACACAGGGGGCGCAAGGAAAACTGTTTTTT.

The genes are TRBV7-6 and TRBJ2-7, with 12 nucleotides matching TRBD2. The trim removed 5 bases at V and 0 bases at J, leaving 8 bases unmatched. In germline, CDR1 is SGHVS, CDR2 FNYEAQ. The length of the CDR3 is 17 residues. In DNA form, the CDR3 reads TGTGCCAGCAGCAGAGCTCGACTAGCGGGGGACTCCTACGAGCAGTACTTC. It encodes CASSRARLAGDSYEQYF.

This chain joins TRBV7-1 and TRBJ2-7, with D unclear. Being an ORF, TRBV7-1 has a function that is uncertain. With 4 bases removed from V and 1 base from J, the gap between germline ends came to 11 bases. The CDR3 spans 14 residues. In nucleotides, the CDR3 is TGTGCCAGCAGCTTCATCCCAGAATCCTACGAGCAGTACTTC. This gives the protein CASSFIPESYEQYF.

This CDR3 reads CASSLSRTGDTEAFF. The CDR3 coding sequence is TGTGCCAGCAGTTTATCCAGGACAGGGGACACTGAAGCTTTCTTT. The chain joins TRBV28 to TRBJ1-1; 9 bases match TRBD1. V lost 1 base, J lost 3 bases, and 3 bases stayed unmatched. Germline V lookup: CDR1 MDHEN, CDR2 SYDVKM. This CDR3 has 15 amino acids.

This clone was seen once. The CDR3 coding sequence is TGCGCCAGCAGTGAGTCGAAAGGACTACAAAACAATGAGCAGTTCTTC. It specifies CASSESKGLQNNEQFF. The chain carries TRBV10-2 and TRBJ2-1; a weak D match, TRBD2 (6 bases). The CDR3 loop spans 16 amino acids. Looked up from germline, CDR1 is WSHSY and CDR2 is SAAADI. V lost 0 bases and J lost 5, with 14 bases in between.

V is TRBV29-1 and J is TRBJ2-1, with 10 bases lining up with TRBD2. Germline V gene sequence: CDR1 SQVTM, CDR2 ANQGSEA. Trimming cost V 7 bases and J 8 bases; bases outside gene matches: 11. This CDR3 is 14 amino acids long. CDR3 DNA: TGCAGCGCCCGGGGACTAGCGCGATCTGATGAGCAGTTCTTC. This sequence encodes CSARGLARSDEQFF.

Of note for this clone: Compared with germline, one end of the junction differs, possibly owing to a read error. The genes are TRBV10-2 and TRBJ2-3, with 10 bases aligning to TRBD1. This CDR3 comprises 15 residues. Germline V gene data show CDR1 as WSHSY and CDR2 as SAAADI. The CDR3 spells CASTRQGAPPDTQYF. The CDR3 coding sequence is TGCGCGAGCACCCGACAGGGGGCCCCCCCAGATACGCAGTATTTT.

V gene TRBV11-3 combines with J gene TRBJ2-1; D is unresolved. V lost 3 bases to trimming and J lost 1 base, with 10 bases between them. Per the germline V gene, CDR1 is SGHNT and CDR2 is YENEEA. This CDR3 is built from 15 residues. The DNA of the CDR3 is TGTGCCAGCAGCTTGCGCGCTCATTCCTACAATGAGCAGTTCTTC. Amino acid sequence: CASSLRAHSYNEQFF.

The genes are TRBV19 and TRBJ1-3; D may be TRBD1 (6 bases). Germline V lookup: CDR1 LNHDA, CDR2 SQIVND (reference sequence). V lost 7 bases and J 0 bases, leaving 13 bases between the germline ends. The CDR3 is 15 amino acids. The CDR3 loop is CASTYRDSSGNTIYF. CDR3 DNA sequence: TGTGCCAGTACCTACAGGGATTCCTCTGGAAACACCATATATTTT.

V is TRBV5-1 and J is TRBJ2-7; 8 positions agree with TRBD1. The ends lost 6 bases at V and 8 bases at J; junction bases unmatched: 13. The germline gives CDR1 SGHRS, CDR2 YFSETQ. This CDR3 region has 14 residues. The CDR3 DNA reads as TGCGCCAGCACCCGGGACAGGTCTCTATACAAGCAGTACTTC. This encodes CASTRDRSLYKQYF.

V usage is TRBV6-8 and J usage is TRBJ2-2, with 10 bases lining up with TRBD2. With V trimmed by 6 bases and J by 3 bases, 16 bases remained unmatched. CDR1 is MNHGY, CDR2 SAAAGT, per germline. The CDR3 has 19 amino acids. CDR3 sequence: CASRQRYLTAGGDTGELFF. CDR3 coding DNA: TGTGCCAGCAGACAACGATACTTGACAGCGGGGGGGGACACCGGGGAGCTGTTTTTT.

Only a few counts were recorded for this clone. The V and J genes are TRBV19 and TRBJ1-5; 8 nucleotides agree with TRBD1. Germline loops: CDR1 LNHDA, CDR2 SQIVND (reference sequence). The CDR3 has 14 amino acids. J was trimmed by 3 bases and V by 7 bases; bases with no gene match: 5. CDR3 sequence: CASTAGGYNQPQHF. The DNA of the CDR3 is TGTGCCAGTACGGCAGGGGGCTACAATCAGCCCCAGCATTTT.

The rearrangement links TRBV30 to TRBJ2-7; TRBD1 agrees at 11 bases. With V trimmed by 3 bases and J by 4 bases, 5 bases remained unmatched. The CDR3 is 14 amino acids. Germline CDR1 reads GTSNPN; CDR2 reads SVGIG (reference sequence). The CDR3 region is CAWSADRGQYEQYF. CDR3 DNA sequence: TGTGCCTGGAGCGCGGACAGGGGGCAATACGAGCAGTACTTC. Using reference TRBV30 and TRBJ2-7 for the parts outside the CDR3, the full variable domain is SQTIHQWPATLVQPVGSPLSLECTVEGTSNPNLYWYRQAAGRGLQLLFYSVGIGQISSEVPQNLSASRPQDRQFILSSKKLLLSDSGFYLCAWSADRGQYEQYFGPGTRLTVT.

The chain is built from TRBV30 and TRBJ1-6; D is ambiguous. The length of the CDR3 is 13 residues. Germline CDR1 GTSNPN, CDR2 SVGIG (reference sequence). The V gene lost 7 bases and the J gene lost 0 bases, with 7 bases spanning the gap. CDR3 residues: CAYQSSYNSPLHF. The CDR3 DNA reads TGTGCCTATCAAAGCTCCTATAATTCACCCCTCCACTTT.

The CDR3 loop reads CATSRGAHEAFF. CDR3 in DNA: TGTGCCACGTCCCGGGGTGCCCATGAAGCTTTCTTT. The V call is TRBV6-8, the J call TRBJ1-1; D not resolved. This CDR3 region has 12 residues. Trimming shortened V by 10 bases and J by 7 bases, and 16 bases separated the two germline ends. Germline CDR1 and CDR2: MNHGY and SAAAGT.

The chain couples TRBV11-3 to TRBJ2-7; D might be TRBD1 (6 bases). V lost 1 base and J 0 bases, leaving 13 bases between the germline ends. The CDR3 contains 16 residues. Per the germline V gene, CDR1 is SGHNT and CDR2 is YENEEA. The CDR3 here is CASSLGIGTISYEQYF. As DNA, the CDR3 is TGTGCCAGCAGCTTAGGGATAGGGACAATCTCCTACGAGCAGTACTTC.

This sequence joins TRBV28 and TRBJ1-5; 8 bases agree with TRBD1. The CDR3 length is 15 residues. Looked up from germline, CDR1 is MDHEN and CDR2 is SYDVKM. V gave up 6 bases and J gave up 7 bases; unmatched junction bases: 11. The DNA of the CDR3 is TGTGCCAGCAGCCTAAGGACAGGGAAGGTACAGCCCCAGCATTTT. Amino acid sequence: CASSLRTGKVQPQHF.

The J gene is TRBJ1-5, the V gene TRBV6-8; perhaps TRBD1 as D (6 bases). V lost 5 bases and J lost 2, with 16 bases in between. The CDR3 extends over 16 amino acids. CDR1 and CDR2 from the germline V gene are MNHGY and SAAAGT. In DNA, the CDR3 is TGTGCCAGCAGTGAGTTACAGGGTACGGGCAATCAGCCCCAGCATTTT. As protein: CASSELQGTGNQPQHF.

The chain combines TRBV28 with TRBJ1-2; perhaps TRBD1 as D (5 bases). Between the trimmed V and J ends, which lost 8 bases and 6 bases, there was a span of 16 bases. Germline V gene lookup returns CDR1 MDHEN and CDR2 SYDVKM. This CDR3 contains 13 residues. The CDR3 protein is CASRWGSTDGYTF. CDR3 nucleotides: TGTGCCAGCCGATGGGGCAGTACGGATGGCTACACCTTC.

This sequence joins TRBV15 and TRBJ2-1; D is unresolved. V gave up 5 bases and J gave up 0 bases, with 11 bases separating them. This CDR3 contains 15 residues. In germline, CDR1 is LNHNV, CDR2 YYDKDF (reference sequence). CDR3 coding DNA: TGTGCCACCAGCTCTACGGCCACCTCCTACAATGAGCAGTTCTTC. Its protein product is CATSSTATSYNEQFF.

V gene TRBV11-3 combines with J gene TRBJ2-1; 13 nucleotides agree with TRBD2. Trimming at V came to 1 base and at J to 1 base, leaving 4 bases not matched to a gene. This CDR3 region has 18 residues. CDR1 SGHNT and CDR2 YENEEA come from the germline V gene. The CDR3 coding sequence is TGTGCCAGCAGCTTAGGGGAGACTAGCGGGGGGTCCTACAATGAGCAGTTCTTC. Translating it yields CASSLGETSGGSYNEQFF.

This clone turned up a few times. This chain uses TRBV23-1 with TRBJ2-4; D unresolved. TRBV23-1 is known as an ORF, though its function is uncertain. This CDR3 contains 15 residues. Deletions cut 2 bases from V and 0 bases from J, with 8 bases between. The CDR3 nucleotides are TGCGCCAGCAGTCAAGGGGAACTAGCCAAAAACATTCAGTACTTC. It encodes CASSQGELAKNIQYF.

The table lists this clone with a count of one. This sequence joins TRBV11-3 and TRBJ1-6, with 11 bases matching TRBD1. J was trimmed by 9 bases and V by 5 bases; bases with no gene match: 9. The CDR3 consists of 16 residues. Per the germline V gene, CDR1 is SGHNT and CDR2 is YENEEA. CDR3: CASSGMDRGHFSPLHF. CDR3 bases: TGTGCCAGCAGCGGGATGGACAGGGGGCATTTTTCACCCCTCCACTTT.

V and J are TRBV6-8 and TRBJ2-3; 13 bases fit TRBD2. CDR1 MNHGY and CDR2 SAAAGT come from the germline V gene. Losses at the gene ends were 9 bases for V and 6 bases for J; bases not matched to a gene: 6. The CDR3 sequence is 14 residues long. CDR3 in amino acids: CASQLAGGRDTQYF. CDR3 sequence (DNA): TGTGCCAGTCAACTAGCGGGGGGGCGTGATACGCAGTATTTT.

The chain combines TRBV28 with TRBJ1-5; TRBD1 matches 7 bases. Germline V gene lookup returns CDR1 MDHEN and CDR2 SYDVKM. V was pared by 6 bases and J by 2 bases, with 10 bases of the junction left unmatched. CDR3 length: 16 amino acids. CDR3 in amino acids: CASSTTAGGRNQPQHF. In nucleotides, the CDR3 is TGTGCCAGCAGCACTACAGCAGGGGGTCGCAATCAGCCCCAGCATTTT.

The chain has TRBV6-8 and TRBJ2-1; 9 nucleotides match TRBD2. This CDR3 comprises 16 residues. With V trimmed by 8 bases and J by 5 bases, 13 bases remained unmatched. Germline-derived CDR1 and CDR2 are MNHGY and SAAAGT. Here the CDR3 DNA reads TGTGCCAGCGCGATAAGGGGCCTAGCGGGGAACAATGAGCAGTTCTTC. Protein product: CASAIRGLAGNNEQFF.

The chain couples TRBV28 to TRBJ1-2; 10 bases agree with TRBD1. CDR3 length: 16 amino acids. V was pared by 6 bases and J by 5 bases, with 12 bases of the junction left unmatched. Per germline, CDR1 MDHEN and CDR2 SYDVKM. The CDR3 protein is CASSPWDRGSFYGYTF. The CDR3 DNA reads TGTGCCAGCAGCCCCTGGGACAGGGGAAGTTTTTATGGCTACACCTTC.

The chain carries TRBV11-3 and TRBJ1-1; TRBD1 is a possible D gene (5 bases). This CDR3 contains 14 residues. The germline V and J ends were trimmed by 0 bases and 5 bases, with 10 bases remaining between them. The V gene's germline CDR1 is SGHNT and CDR2 YENEEA. The CDR3 loop reads CASSLEGARTEAFF. In DNA, the CDR3 is TGTGCCAGCAGCTTAGAAGGGGCTCGTACTGAAGCTTTCTTT.